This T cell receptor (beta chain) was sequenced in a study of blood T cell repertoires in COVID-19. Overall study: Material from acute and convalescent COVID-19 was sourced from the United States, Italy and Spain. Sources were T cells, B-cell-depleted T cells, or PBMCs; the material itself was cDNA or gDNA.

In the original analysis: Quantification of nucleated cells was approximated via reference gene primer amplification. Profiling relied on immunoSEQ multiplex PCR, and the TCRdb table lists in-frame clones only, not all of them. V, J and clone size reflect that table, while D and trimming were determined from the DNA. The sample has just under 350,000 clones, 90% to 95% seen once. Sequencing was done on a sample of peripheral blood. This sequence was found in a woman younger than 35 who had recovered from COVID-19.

CDR3 protein: CASSGRDRGLGTEAFF. In DNA, the CDR3 is TGCGCCAGCAGCGGCCGGGACAGGGGGCTAGGCACTGAAGCTTTCTTT. V usage is TRBV4-3 and J usage is TRBJ1-1; 12 positions match TRBD1. V shed 5 bases, J shed 4 bases, and the junction held 8 bases outside the gene matches. The germline CDR1 and CDR2 sequences are LGHNA and YSLEER. The CDR3 loop spans 16 amino acids.